The entry below describes one TCR beta chain. The entry originates in a study of blood T cell repertoires in COVID-19. Study at large: Italy, Spain and the United States were the sources of the convalescent and acute COVID-19 samples. Sources were T cells, B-cell-depleted T cells, or PBMCs; the material itself was cDNA or gDNA.

Authors' processing steps: Quantification of nucleated cells was approximated via reference gene primer amplification. Produced via immunoSEQ multiplex PCR; TCRdb's table is partial and in-frame only. V, J and clone size are taken as reported in that table, and D and trimming were inferred from the DNA itself. Among 200,000 to 250,000 clones listed, around 84% were seen once. The V segment lost 6 bases and the J segment 4 bases; nucleotides outside the gene matches: 9. The CDR3 spans 15 residues. The germline CDR1 and CDR2 sequences are SGHNT and YYREEE (reference sequence). This clonotype originated in an elderly man with acute or convalescent COVID-19. Sequencing input: peripheral blood. The V call is TRBV5-4, the J call TRBJ2-2, with TRBD2 identical over 7 bases. CDR3 nucleotides: TGTGCCAGCAAGCCGGGAGGAGAAAGCACCGGGGAGCTGTTTTTT. This codes for CASKPGGESTGELFF.